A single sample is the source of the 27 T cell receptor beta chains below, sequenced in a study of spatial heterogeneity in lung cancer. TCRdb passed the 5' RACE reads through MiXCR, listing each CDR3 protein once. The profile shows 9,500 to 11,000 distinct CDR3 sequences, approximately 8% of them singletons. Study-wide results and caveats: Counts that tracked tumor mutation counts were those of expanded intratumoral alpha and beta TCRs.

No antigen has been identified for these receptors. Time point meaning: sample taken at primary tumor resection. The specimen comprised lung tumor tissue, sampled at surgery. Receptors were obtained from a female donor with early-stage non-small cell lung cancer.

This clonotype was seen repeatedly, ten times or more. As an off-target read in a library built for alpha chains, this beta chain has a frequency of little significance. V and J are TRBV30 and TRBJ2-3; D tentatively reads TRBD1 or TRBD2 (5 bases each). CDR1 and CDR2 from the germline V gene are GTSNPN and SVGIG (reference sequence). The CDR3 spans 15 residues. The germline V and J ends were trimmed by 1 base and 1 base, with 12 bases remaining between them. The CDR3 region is CAWSDRDGRTDTQYF. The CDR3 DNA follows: TGTGCCTGGAGTGATAGGGACGGGCGCACAGATACGCAGTATTTT.

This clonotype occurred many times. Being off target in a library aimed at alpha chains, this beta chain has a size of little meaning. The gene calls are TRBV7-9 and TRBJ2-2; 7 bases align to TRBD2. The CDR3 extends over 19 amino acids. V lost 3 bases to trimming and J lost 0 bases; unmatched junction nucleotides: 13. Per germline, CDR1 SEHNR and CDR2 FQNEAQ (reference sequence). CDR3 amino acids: CASSFSGVGFGANTGELFF. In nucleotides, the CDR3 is TGTGCCAGCAGCTTCAGCGGGGTCGGGTTCGGAGCGAACACCGGGGAGCTGTTTTTT.

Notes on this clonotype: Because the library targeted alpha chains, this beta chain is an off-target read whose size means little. CDR3 sequence: CASSLDAVYGYTF. DNA for the CDR3: TGTGCCAGCAGTTTAGACGCTGTCTATGGCTACACCTTC. The V and J genes are TRBV12-3 or TRBV12-4 and TRBJ1-2; D is undetermined. The length of the CDR3 is 13 residues. V shed 1 base and J shed 4 bases, with 7 bases lying between them.

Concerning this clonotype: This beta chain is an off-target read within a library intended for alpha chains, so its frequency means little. CDR3 DNA sequence: TGTGCCAGCAGCAACAAGGGGTTCAATCAGCCCCAGCATTTT. This codes for CASSNKGFNQPQHF. The chain combines TRBV21-1 with TRBJ1-5; the table's TRBD1 call for D was not verified on the DNA. TRBV21-1 is classified as a pseudogene. The CDR3 consists of 14 residues.

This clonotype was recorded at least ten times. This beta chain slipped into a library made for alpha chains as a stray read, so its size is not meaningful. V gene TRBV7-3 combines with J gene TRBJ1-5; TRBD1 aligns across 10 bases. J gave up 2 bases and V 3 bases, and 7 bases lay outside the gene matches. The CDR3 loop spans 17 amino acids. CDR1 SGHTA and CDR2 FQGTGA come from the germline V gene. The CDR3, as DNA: TGTGCCAGCAGCTTGGGACAGGGGCCATATGGCAATCAGCCCCAGCATTTT. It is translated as CASSLGQGPYGNQPQHF.

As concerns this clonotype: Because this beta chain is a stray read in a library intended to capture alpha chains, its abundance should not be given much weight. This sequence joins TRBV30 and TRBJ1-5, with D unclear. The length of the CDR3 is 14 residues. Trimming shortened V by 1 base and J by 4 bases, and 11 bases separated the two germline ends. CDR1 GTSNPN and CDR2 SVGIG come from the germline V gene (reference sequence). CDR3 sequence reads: CAWSAAVRNQPQHF. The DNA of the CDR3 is TGTGCCTGGAGTGCGGCGGTAAGGAATCAGCCCCAGCATTTT.

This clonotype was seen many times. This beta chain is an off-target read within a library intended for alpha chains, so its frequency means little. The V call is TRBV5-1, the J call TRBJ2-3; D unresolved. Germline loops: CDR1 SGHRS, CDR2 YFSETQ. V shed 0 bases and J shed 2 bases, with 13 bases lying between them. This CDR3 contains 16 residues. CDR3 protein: CASSLGPQLLTDTQYF. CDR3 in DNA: TGCGCCAGCAGCTTGGGACCGCAACTCCTCACAGATACGCAGTATTTT.

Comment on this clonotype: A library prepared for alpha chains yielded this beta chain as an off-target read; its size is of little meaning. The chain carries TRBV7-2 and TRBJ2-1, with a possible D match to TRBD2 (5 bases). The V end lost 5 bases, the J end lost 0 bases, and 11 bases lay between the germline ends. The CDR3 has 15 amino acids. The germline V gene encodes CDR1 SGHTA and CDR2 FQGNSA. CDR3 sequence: CASSIGSSSYNEQFF. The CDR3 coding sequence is TGTGCCAGCAGCATAGGGAGTAGCTCCTACAATGAGCAGTTCTTC.

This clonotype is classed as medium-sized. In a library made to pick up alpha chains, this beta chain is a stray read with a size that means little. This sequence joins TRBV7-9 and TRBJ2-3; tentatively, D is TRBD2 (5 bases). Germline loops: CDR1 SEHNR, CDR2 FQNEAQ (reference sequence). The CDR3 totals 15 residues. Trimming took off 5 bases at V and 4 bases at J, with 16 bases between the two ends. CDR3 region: CASSRTVGFADTQYF. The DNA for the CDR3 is TGTGCCAGCAGCCGGACTGTGGGTTTTGCAGATACGCAGTATTTT.

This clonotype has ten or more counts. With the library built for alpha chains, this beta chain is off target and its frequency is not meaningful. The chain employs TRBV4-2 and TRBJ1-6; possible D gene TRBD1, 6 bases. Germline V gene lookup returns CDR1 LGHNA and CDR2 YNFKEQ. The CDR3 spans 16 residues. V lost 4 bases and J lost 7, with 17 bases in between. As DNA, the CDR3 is TGTGCCAGCAGCCCTGGGACATCCTCGATCAATTCACCCCTCCACTTT. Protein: CASSPGTSSINSPLHF.

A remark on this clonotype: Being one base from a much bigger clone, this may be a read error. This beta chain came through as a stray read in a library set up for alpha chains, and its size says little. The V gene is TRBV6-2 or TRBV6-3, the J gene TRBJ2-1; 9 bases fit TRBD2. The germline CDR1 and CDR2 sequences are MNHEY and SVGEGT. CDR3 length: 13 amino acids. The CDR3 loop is CASSSGGPSELFF. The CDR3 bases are TGTGCCAGCAGCAGCGGGGGGCCCAGTGAGCTGTTCTTC.

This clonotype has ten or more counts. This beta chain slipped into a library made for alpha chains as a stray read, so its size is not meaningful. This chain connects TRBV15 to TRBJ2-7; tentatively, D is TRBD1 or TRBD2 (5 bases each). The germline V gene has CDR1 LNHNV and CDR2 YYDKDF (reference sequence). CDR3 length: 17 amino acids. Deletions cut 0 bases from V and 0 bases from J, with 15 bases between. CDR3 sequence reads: CATSRDLRGDDSYEQYF. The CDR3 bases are TGTGCCACCAGCAGAGATCTACGAGGGGATGACTCCTACGAGCAGTACTTC. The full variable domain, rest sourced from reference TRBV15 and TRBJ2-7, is DAMVIQNPRYQVTQFGKPVTLSCSQTLNHNVMYWYQQKSSQAPKLLFHYYDKDFNNEADTPDNFQSRRPNTSFCFLDIRSPGLGDTAMYLCATSRDLRGDDSYEQYFGPGTRLTVT.

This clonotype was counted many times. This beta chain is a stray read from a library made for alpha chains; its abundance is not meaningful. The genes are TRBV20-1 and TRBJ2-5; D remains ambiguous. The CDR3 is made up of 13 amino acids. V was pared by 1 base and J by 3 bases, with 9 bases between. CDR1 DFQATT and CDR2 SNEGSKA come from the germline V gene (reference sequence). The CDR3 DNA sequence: TGCAGTGCTAGAGGCCATAATAAAGAGACCCAGTACTTC. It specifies CSARGHNKETQYF.

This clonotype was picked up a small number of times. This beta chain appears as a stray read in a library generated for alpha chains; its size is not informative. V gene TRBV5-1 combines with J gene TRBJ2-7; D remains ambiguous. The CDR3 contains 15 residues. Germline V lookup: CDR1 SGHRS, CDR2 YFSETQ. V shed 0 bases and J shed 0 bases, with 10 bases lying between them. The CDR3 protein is CASSLAGQNSYEQYF. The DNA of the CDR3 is TGCGCCAGCAGCTTGGCCGGGCAGAACTCCTACGAGCAGTACTTC.

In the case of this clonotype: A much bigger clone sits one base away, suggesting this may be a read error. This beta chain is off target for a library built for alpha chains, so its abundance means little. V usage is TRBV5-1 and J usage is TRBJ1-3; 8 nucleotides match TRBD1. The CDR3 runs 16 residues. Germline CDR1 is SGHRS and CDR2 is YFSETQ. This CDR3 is CASSRDRPASGNTLYF. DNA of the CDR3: TGCGCCAGCAGTCGGGACAGGCCTGCCTCTGGAAACACCTTATATTTT. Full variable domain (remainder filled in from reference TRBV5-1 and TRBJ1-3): KAGVTQTPRYLIKTRGQQVTLSCSPISGHRSVSWYQQTPGQGLQFLFEYFSETQRNKGNFPGRFSGRQFSNSRSEMNVSTLELGDSALYLCASSRDRPASGNTLYFGEGSWLTVV.

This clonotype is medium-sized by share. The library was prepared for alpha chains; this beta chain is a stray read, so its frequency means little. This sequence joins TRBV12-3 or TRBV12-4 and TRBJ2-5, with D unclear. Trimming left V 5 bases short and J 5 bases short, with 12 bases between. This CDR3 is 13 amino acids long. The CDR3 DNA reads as TGTGCCAGCAGTCCCACTCCAAGGGAGACCCAGTACTTC. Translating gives CASSPTPRETQYF.

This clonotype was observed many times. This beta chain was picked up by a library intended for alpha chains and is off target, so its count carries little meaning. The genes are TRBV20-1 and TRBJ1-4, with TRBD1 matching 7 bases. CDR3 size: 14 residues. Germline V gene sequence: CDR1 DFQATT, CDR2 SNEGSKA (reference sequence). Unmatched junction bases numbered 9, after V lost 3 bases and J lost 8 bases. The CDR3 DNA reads TGCAGTGCTAGCCGCGGACAGGCGGGGGAAAAACTGTTTTTT. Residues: CSASRGQAGEKLFF.

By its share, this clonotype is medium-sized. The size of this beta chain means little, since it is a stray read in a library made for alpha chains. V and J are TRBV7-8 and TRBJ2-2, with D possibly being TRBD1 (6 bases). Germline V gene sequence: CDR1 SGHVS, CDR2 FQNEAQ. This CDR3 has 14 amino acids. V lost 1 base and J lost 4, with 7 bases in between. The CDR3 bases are TGTGCCAGCAGCTTAGACAGGGTCACCGGGGAGCTGTTTTTT. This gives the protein CASSLDRVTGELFF.

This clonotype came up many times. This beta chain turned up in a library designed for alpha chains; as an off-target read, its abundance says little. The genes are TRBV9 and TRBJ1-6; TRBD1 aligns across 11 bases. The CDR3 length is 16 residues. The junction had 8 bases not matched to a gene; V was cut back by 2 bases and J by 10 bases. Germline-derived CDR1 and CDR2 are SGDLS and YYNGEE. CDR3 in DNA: TGTGCCAGCAGCGTCGCCCCCGGGACAGGGGGATCACCCCTCCACTTT. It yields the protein CASSVAPGTGGSPLHF.

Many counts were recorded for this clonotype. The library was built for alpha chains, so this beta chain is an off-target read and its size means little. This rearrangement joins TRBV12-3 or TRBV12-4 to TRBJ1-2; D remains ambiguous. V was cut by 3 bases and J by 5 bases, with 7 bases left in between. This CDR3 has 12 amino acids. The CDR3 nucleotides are TGTGCCAGCAGTTTGGGAATTTATGGCTACACCTTC. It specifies CASSLGIYGYTF.

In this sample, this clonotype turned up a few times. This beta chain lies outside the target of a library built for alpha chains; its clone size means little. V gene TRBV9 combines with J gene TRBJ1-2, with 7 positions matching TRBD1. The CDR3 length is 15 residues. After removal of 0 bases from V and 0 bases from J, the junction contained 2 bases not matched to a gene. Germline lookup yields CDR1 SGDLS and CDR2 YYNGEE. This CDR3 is CASSVGDRSNYGYTF. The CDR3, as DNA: TGTGCCAGCAGCGTAGGGGACAGATCTAACTATGGCTACACCTTC.

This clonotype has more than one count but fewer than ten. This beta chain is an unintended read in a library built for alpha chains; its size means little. The CDR3 DNA is TGTGCCACCGGAGAACAAGAGACCCAGTACTTC. The encoded protein is CATGEQETQYF. The chain uses TRBV15 and TRBJ2-5; D is unresolved. Looked up from germline, CDR1 is LNHNV and CDR2 is YYDKDF (reference sequence). The CDR3 is 11 residues long. Trimming pared 8 bases from V and 2 bases from J, leaving 6 bases between.

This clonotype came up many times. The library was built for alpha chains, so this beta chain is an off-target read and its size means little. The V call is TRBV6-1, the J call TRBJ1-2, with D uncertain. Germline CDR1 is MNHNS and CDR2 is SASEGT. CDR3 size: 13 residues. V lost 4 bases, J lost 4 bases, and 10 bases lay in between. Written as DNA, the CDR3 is TGTGCCAGCAGTGTGGGAGTCGGCTATGGCTACACCTTC. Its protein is CASSVGVGYGYTF.

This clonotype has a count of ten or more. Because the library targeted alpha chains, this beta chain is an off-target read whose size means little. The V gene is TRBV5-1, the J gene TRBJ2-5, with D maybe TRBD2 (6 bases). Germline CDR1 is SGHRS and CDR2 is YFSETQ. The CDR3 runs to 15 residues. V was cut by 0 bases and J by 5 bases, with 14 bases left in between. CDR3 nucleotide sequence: TGCGCCAGCAGCTTGGCTAGCGAGCCAGTGGAGACCCAGTACTTC. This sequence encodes CASSLASEPVETQYF.

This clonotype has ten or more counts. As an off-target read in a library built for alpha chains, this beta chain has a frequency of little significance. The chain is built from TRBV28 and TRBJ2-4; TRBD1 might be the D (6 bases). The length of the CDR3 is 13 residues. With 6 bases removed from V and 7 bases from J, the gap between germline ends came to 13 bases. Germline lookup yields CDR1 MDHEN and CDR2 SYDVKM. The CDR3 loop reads CASSRQGTNIQYF. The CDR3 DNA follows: TGTGCCAGCAGCCGCCAGGGGACCAACATTCAGTACTTC.

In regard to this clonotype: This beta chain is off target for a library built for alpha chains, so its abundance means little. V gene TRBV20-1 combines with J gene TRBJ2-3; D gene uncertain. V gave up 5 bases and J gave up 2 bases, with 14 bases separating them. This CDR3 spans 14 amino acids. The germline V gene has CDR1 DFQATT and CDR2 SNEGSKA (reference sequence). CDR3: CSAGGSFPTDTQYF. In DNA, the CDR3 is TGCAGTGCTGGTGGCTCCTTCCCCACAGATACGCAGTATTTT.

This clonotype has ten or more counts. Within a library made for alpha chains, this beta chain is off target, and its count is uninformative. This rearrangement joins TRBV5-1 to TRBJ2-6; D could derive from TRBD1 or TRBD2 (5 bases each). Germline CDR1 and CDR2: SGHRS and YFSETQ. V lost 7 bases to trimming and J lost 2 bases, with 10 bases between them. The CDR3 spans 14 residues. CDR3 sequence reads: CASGEGTGANVLTF. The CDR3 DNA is TGCGCCAGCGGAGAGGGGACTGGGGCCAACGTCCTGACTTTC.